This TCR beta chain appears in the sequencing data of a study of blood T cell repertoires in COVID-19. Study in general: Samples taken during acute and convalescent COVID-19 were collected in the United States, Italy and Spain.

The table came from immunoSEQ multiplex PCR; TCRdb's copy has only in-frame clones and leaves some out. The sample holds 100,000 to 150,000 clones, approximately 83% seen once. Sequencing was performed on peripheral blood. This clonotype was sampled from a man aged 55 to 70 with acute or convalescent COVID-19.

CDR3 loop: CASSRTGVDYGYTF. Here the CDR3 DNA reads TGTGCCAGCAGTAGGACAGGGGTCGACTATGGCTACACCTTC. This rearrangement joins TRBV7-9 to TRBJ1-2; 9 bases are a match to TRBD1. V lost 6 bases and J lost 3; bases outside the gene matches: 5. Germline-derived CDR1 and CDR2 are SEHNR and FQNEAQ (reference sequence). The CDR3 loop spans 14 amino acids. The variable domain in full, with the rest retrieved from reference TRBV7-9 and TRBJ1-2, is DTGVSQNPRHKITKRGQNVTFRCDPISEHNRLYWYRQTLGQGPEFLTYFQNEAQLEKSRLLSDRFSAERPKGSFSTLEIQRTEQGDSAMYLCASSRTGVDYGYTFGSGTRLTVV.